The clone carrying this TCR beta chain has more than one count but fewer than ten. Libraries were prepared by immunoSEQ multiplex PCR; TCRdb keeps only in-frame clonotypes and omits some of them. The sample records hundreds of thousands of clones, roughly nine tenths being singletons. This entry is derived from a study of blood T cell repertoires in COVID-19. For the study at large: Nucleic acid was either cDNA or gDNA, and it came from T cells, B-cell-depleted T cells, or PBMCs.

Participant reports of clinical history set cohort assignment. Two negative PCRs, clearance, or symptom resolution were required of recovered Cohort 3 donors. Per the germline V gene, CDR1 is SGHRS and CDR2 is YFSETQ. After removal of 4 bases from V and 0 bases from J, the junction contained 3 bases not matched to a gene. The length of the CDR3 is 15 residues. V usage is TRBV5-1 and J usage is TRBJ1-3; 8 bases fit TRBD1. The sequence came from a man aged 55 to 70 who had recovered from COVID-19. The sequencing input was PBMCs or T cells enriched from blood (not recorded which). CDR3 residues: CASSDRGVSGNTIYF. The CDR3 nucleotides read TGCGCCAGCAGCGACAGGGGAGTCTCTGGAAACACCATATATTTT. Together with reference TRBV5-1 and TRBJ1-3, the CDR3 gives the full variable domain: KAGVTQTPRYLIKTRGQQVTLSCSPISGHRSVSWYQQTPGQGLQFLFEYFSETQRNKGNFPGRFSGRQFSNSRSEMNVSTLELGDSALYLCASSDRGVSGNTIYFGEGSWLTVV.